The 11 T cell receptor beta chains below come from one sample, sequenced in a study of OX40 agonist ivuxolimab in advanced cancers. The repertoire was sequenced with immunoSEQ multiplex PCR; TCRdb's copy has only in-frame clones and lacks some. The sample records some 13,000 clones, 85% to 95% being singletons. The sequenced sample was CD4+ or CD8+ T cells sorted from blood, obtained in a trial of the OX40 agonist ivuxolimab. The receptors were gathered from an adult with an advanced solid tumor such as melanoma, head and neck, liver or kidney cancer.

This rearrangement joins TRBV7-3 to TRBJ2-1, with D perhaps matching TRBD1 (5 bases). Germline V gene lookup returns CDR1 SGHTA and CDR2 FQGTGA. The CDR3 loop spans 15 amino acids. The germline V and J ends were trimmed by 1 base and 2 bases, with 9 bases remaining between them. CDR3 region: CASSLRQGTYNEQFF. CDR3 bases: TGTGCCAGCAGCTTAAGGCAGGGTACCTACAATGAGCAGTTCTTC. The whole variable domain, filled in from reference TRBV7-3 and TRBJ2-1, reads GAGVSQTPSNKVTEKGKYVELRCDPISGHTALYWYRQSLGQGPEFLIYFQGTGAADDSGLPNDRFFAVRPEGSVSTLKIQRTERGDSAVYLCASSLRQGTYNEQFFGPGTRLTVL.

The genes are TRBV5-4 and TRBJ2-1, with TRBD2 as a possible D gene (6 bases). The CDR3 extends over 14 amino acids. Germline V lookup: CDR1 SGHNT, CDR2 YYREEE (reference sequence). Trimming removed 0 bases at V and 2 bases at J, with 6 bases between. The CDR3 coding sequence is TGTGCCAGCAGCTTGGGACTAGCCTACAATGAGCAGTTCTTC. As protein: CASSLGLAYNEQFF.

This clone is medium-sized (0.01 to 0.1%) by share. The rearrangement links TRBV6-4 to TRBJ2-1; 12 bases match TRBD1. The CDR3 extends over 14 amino acids. V trimming: 4 bases; J trimming: 8 bases; junction bases outside the gene matches: 3. Germline V gives CDR1 MRHNA, CDR2 SNTAGT. The CDR3 here is CASSAGTGGDEQFF. CDR3 DNA sequence: TGTGCCAGCAGTGCCGGGACAGGGGGCGATGAGCAGTTCTTC.

The V gene is TRBV11-2, the J gene TRBJ2-7; D is perhaps TRBD2 (5 bases). Germline loops: CDR1 SGHAT, CDR2 FQNNGV. Trimming removed 5 bases from V and 2 bases from J, with 7 bases in between. The CDR3 sequence is 12 residues long. The CDR3 loop reads CASSTGTYEQYF. The CDR3 DNA reads TGTGCCAGCAGCACCGGGACCTACGAGCAGTACTTC. The variable domain in full, with the rest retrieved from reference TRBV11-2 and TRBJ2-7, is EAGVAQSPRYKIIEKRQSVAFWCNPISGHATLYWYQQILGQGPKLLIQFQNNGVVDDSQLPKDRFSAERLKGVDSTLKIQPAKLEDSAVYLCASSTGTYEQYFGPGTRLTVT.

The chain combines TRBV9 with TRBJ2-5, with D perhaps TRBD2 (5 bases). The CDR3 is made up of 18 amino acids. Germline lookup yields CDR1 SGDLS and CDR2 YYNGEE. V gave up 3 bases and J gave up 7 bases, with 28 bases separating them. Written as DNA, the CDR3 is TGTGCCAGCAGCGACCCCATGAAAGGGCTTCCCACGGAGGCGACCCAGTACTTC. It specifies CASSDPMKGLPTEATQYF.

Only one count was recorded for this clone. The chain joins TRBV5-1 to TRBJ2-3; D is unclear. V lost 2 bases and J lost 3, with 4 bases in between. The CDR3 is made up of 12 amino acids. The germline V gene encodes CDR1 SGHRS and CDR2 YFSETQ. CDR3 sequence: CASSFGTDTQYF. As DNA, the CDR3 is TGCGCCAGCAGCTTCGGAACAGATACGCAGTATTTT. Looking up the rest from reference TRBV5-1 and TRBJ2-3 gives the full variable domain: KAGVTQTPRYLIKTRGQQVTLSCSPISGHRSVSWYQQTPGQGLQFLFEYFSETQRNKGNFPGRFSGRQFSNSRSEMNVSTLELGDSALYLCASSFGTDTQYFGPGTRLTVL.

The V and J genes are TRBV28 and TRBJ1-4; maybe TRBD1 (6 bases). The CDR3 has 17 residues. V was clipped by 2 bases and J by 6 bases, with 19 bases between them. CDR1 and CDR2 from the germline V gene are MDHEN and SYDVKM. The CDR3 nucleotides are TGTGCCAGCAGTTTAATATTCGGGGGGCGAGGGTATGAAAAACTGTTTTTT. The encoded protein is CASSLIFGGRGYEKLFF.

The rearrangement joins TRBV4-1 to TRBJ2-7; D gene ambiguous. The germline V gene has CDR1 MGHRA and CDR2 YSYEKL. Trimming took off 2 bases at V and 1 base at J, with 6 bases between the two ends. The CDR3 totals 13 residues. Written as DNA, the CDR3 is TGCGCCAGCAGCCAAAGTACGTCCTACGAGCAGTACTTC. Translation: CASSQSTSYEQYF.

V is TRBV28 and J is TRBJ1-1; D gene uncertain. CDR3 length: 13 residues. Looked up from germline, CDR1 is MDHEN and CDR2 is SYDVKM. Trimming took 4 bases from V and 1 from J, leaving 7 bases between them. CDR3 DNA: TGTGCCAGCAGTTCGGGCAAGAACACTGAAGCTTTCTTT. Its translation: CASSSGKNTEAFF.

Remarks on this clone: The junction departs from the called germline gene at one end, perhaps through a read error. The CDR3 region has the DNA TGCGCCAGCAGTAAACGACTAAGTCGCACAAAGTCGGGCCAACGTCCTGATTTC. Amino acid sequence: CASSKRLSRTKSGQRPDF. The J gene is TRBJ2-6, the V gene TRBV10-1, with D tentatively TRBD2 (5 bases). The length of the CDR3 is 18 residues. The V gene's germline CDR1 is WNHNN and CDR2 SYGVQD (reference sequence).

The V gene is TRBV19, the J gene TRBJ1-2; D call uncertain. Trimming took off 5 bases at V and 0 bases at J, with 7 bases between the two ends. CDR3 length: 13 residues. Per the germline V gene, CDR1 is LNHDA and CDR2 is SQIVND (reference sequence). DNA of the CDR3: TGTGCCAGTAGTGCAGGAGCTAACTATGGCTACACCTTC. As protein: CASSAGANYGYTF.